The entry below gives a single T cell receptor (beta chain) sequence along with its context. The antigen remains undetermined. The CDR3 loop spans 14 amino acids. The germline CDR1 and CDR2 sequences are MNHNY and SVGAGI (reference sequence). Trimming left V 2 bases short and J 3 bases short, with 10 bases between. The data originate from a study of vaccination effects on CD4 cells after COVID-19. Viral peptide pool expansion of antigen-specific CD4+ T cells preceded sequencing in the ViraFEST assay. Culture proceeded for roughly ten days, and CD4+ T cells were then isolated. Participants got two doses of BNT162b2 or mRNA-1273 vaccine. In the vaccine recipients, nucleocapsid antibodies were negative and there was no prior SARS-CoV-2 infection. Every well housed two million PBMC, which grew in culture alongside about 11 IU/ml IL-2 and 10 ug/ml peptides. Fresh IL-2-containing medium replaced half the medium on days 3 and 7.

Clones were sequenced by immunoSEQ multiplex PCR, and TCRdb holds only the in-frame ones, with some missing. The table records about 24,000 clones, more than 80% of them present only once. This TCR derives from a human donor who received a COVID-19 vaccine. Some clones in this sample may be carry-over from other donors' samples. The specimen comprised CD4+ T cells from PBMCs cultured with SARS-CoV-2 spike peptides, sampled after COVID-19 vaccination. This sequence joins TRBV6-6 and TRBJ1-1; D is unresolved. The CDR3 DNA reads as TGTGCCAGCAGTTACGGGAACTCGGACACTGAAGCTTTCTTT. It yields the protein CASSYGNSDTEAFF.